These 21 T cell receptor delta chains share one sample of origin, sequenced in a study of gamma-delta T cells after stem cell transplantation. TCRdb re-analyzed the RT-PCR reads via CATT. The sample gives about 2,000 delta-chain clones, about 6% of which show up once; about a quarter is in the top ten. Sequencing used gamma-delta T cells. All receptors derive from a human donor. It is not recorded whose cells these are; they may come from a transplant donor.

Sample share makes this clone large (0.1 to 1%). The chain uses TRDV2 and TRDJ1, with 7 nucleotides matching TRDD3. With 0 bases clipped from V and 0 bases from J, the junction kept 15 bases outside the gene matches. The CDR3 extends over 19 amino acids. Germline CDR1 reads GEAIGNYY; CDR2 reads EKD. This chain's CDR3 is CACDTLGDNGIGYTDKLIF. Here the CDR3 DNA reads TGTGCCTGTGACACCCTCGGGGATAACGGGATCGGGTACACCGATAAACTCATCTTT.

Regarding this clone: Mismatch with germline at one junction end may stem from a read error. V is TRDV2 and J is TRDJ3; TRDD3 matches 12 bases. The CDR3 spans 22 residues. Germline CDR1 GEAIGNYY, CDR2 EKD. The CDR3 nucleotides are TGTGCCTGTGACAAAGTACTGGGGGATACCGATAAAAGCTCCTGGGACAACCGACAGATGTTTTTC. Amino acids: CACDKVLGDTDKSSWDNRQMFF.

Points on this clone: TCRdb and the translated DNA give different amino acids at residue 11; the protein presented here is the one translated from the DNA. V is TRDV2 and J is TRDJ1; 7 bases line up with TRDD3. V lost 0 bases, J lost 7 bases, and 10 bases stayed unmatched. Germline CDR1 reads GEAIGNYY; CDR2 reads EKD. The CDR3 is 15 amino acids. This CDR3 is CACDTLNGGSGKLIF. DNA of the CDR3: TGTGCCTGTGACACCCTCAACGGGGGATCGGGTAAACTCATCTTT.

In this sample, this clone is medium-sized. Just one base apart from a much larger clone, this may be a read error. The CDR3 is CACDTVTAWGSPHTTDKLIF. In DNA, the CDR3 is TGTGCCTGTGACACCGTGACGGCCTGGGGGTCACCTCATACGACCGATAAACTCATCTTT. This chain joins TRDV2 and TRDJ1; 7 positions agree with TRDD3. CDR1 is GEAIGNYY and CDR2 is EKD in the germline V gene. Unmatched junction bases numbered 20, after V lost 0 bases and J lost 2 bases. There are 20 residues in the CDR3.

This clone has more than one count but fewer than ten. This is likely an artifact of a read error, given a far larger clone one base away. This chain connects TRDV2 to TRDJ1; TRDD3 aligns across 13 bases. The V and J ends lost 3 bases and 1 base, in that order; junction bases with no gene match: 7. The CDR3 covers 17 residues. Germline CDR1 reads GEAIGNYY; CDR2 reads EKD. The CDR3: CACDLLGDTPRTDKLIF. The CDR3 nucleotides read TGTGCCTGTGACTTACTGGGGGATACGCCACGCACCGATAAACTCATCTTT.

This clone was recorded once. The CDR3 reads CACDSISYGGLGDSPWDTRQMFF. CDR3 DNA: TGTGCCTGTGACTCAATTTCCTACGGGGGACTGGGGGATAGCCCCTGGGACACCCGACAGATGTTTTTC. V and J are TRDV2 and TRDJ3, with TRDD3 matching over 11 bases. CDR1 GEAIGNYY and CDR2 EKD come from the germline V gene. CDR3 length equals 23 residues. V lost 3 bases and J lost 2; bases outside the gene matches: 20.

Only a few counts were recorded for this clone. A much larger clone sits a single nucleotide away, making a read error possible. The gene calls are TRDV2 and TRDJ1, with 7 bases that match TRDD3. From germline, CDR1 is GEAIGNYY and CDR2 EKD. This CDR3 is 17 amino acids long. Germline trimming cut 3 bases from V and 1 base from J; bases unmatched to any gene: 13. CDR3 sequence reads: CACDQLSRGISTDKLIF. CDR3 DNA sequence: TGTGCCTGTGACCAACTATCGAGGGGGATTTCCACCGATAAACTCATCTTT.

About this clone itself: A far larger clone is one nucleotide away, so this likely arose from a read error. This sample includes further DNA sequences coding for the same CDR3. The chain uses TRDV2 and TRDJ1, with 8 bases matching TRDD3. The trim removed 0 bases at V and 7 bases at J, leaving 27 bases unmatched. The CDR3 loop spans 21 amino acids. Germline V gene data show CDR1 as GEAIGNYY and CDR2 as EKD. CDR3 residues: CACDTVADFSRTGGPASKLIF. CDR3 sequence (DNA): TGTGCCTGTGACACCGTCGCCGATTTCTCCCGTACTGGGGGTCCGGCTAGTAAACTCATCTTT.

This clone came up a few times. Since a much larger clone is just one base distant, this may be a read error. V usage is TRDV2 and J usage is TRDJ1; 9 bases align to TRDD3. The length of the CDR3 is 16 residues. Germline V gives CDR1 GEAIGNYY, CDR2 EKD. Trimming at V came to 3 bases and at J to 1 base, leaving 8 bases not matched to a gene. The CDR3 nucleotides read TGTGCCTGTGACGCCTTGACTGGGGGAAGCACCGATAAACTCATCTTT. Encoded protein: CACDALTGGSTDKLIF.

This clone was observed a handful of times. This clone may be a read error of a much larger clone one base away. The sample holds other DNA sequences that translate to the same CDR3. V is TRDV2 and J is TRDJ1; 9 bases fit TRDD3. Germline lookup yields CDR1 GEAIGNYY and CDR2 EKD. The CDR3 extends over 19 amino acids. The CDR3 DNA reads TGTGCCTGTGACACCGTTACTGGGGGACCTCACCCGTACACCGACAAACTCATCTTT. It yields the protein CACDTVTGGPHPYTDKLIF.

This clone was seen more than once but under ten times. Since a much larger clone is just one base distant, this may be a read error. The identical CDR3 is also encoded by other nucleotide sequences in the sample. CDR3 sequence reads: CACDGISTGGPYTDKLIF. CDR3 bases: TGTGCCTGTGACGGAATAAGTACTGGGGGGCCGTACACCGACAAACTCATCTTT. This chain connects TRDV2 to TRDJ1; 8 nucleotides match TRDD3. CDR3 length: 18 residues. CDR1 and CDR2 from the germline V gene are GEAIGNYY and EKD.

This clone has more than one count but fewer than ten. Since a far larger clone is one base different, this is likely a read error. Other nucleotide sequences from this sample produce the same CDR3. The V and J genes are TRDV2 and TRDJ1, with 8 bases aligning to TRDD3. After removal of 0 bases from V and 4 bases from J, the junction contained 24 bases not matched to a gene. Germline values: CDR1 GEAIGNYY, CDR2 EKD. The CDR3 loop spans 21 amino acids. This CDR3 reads CACDTVRTLGEAGEHNDKLIF. The CDR3 DNA reads as TGTGCCTGTGACACCGTACGTACCCTGGGGGAAGCTGGGGAACACAACGATAAACTCATCTTT.

For this clone: For this DNA, TCRdb reports the protein of a much larger clone, which diverges at residue 13, most likely from a read error; the protein presented here is translated directly from the DNA. The chain carries TRDV2 and TRDJ1, with 8 bases aligning to TRDD3. After removal of 3 bases from V and 4 bases from J, the junction contained 18 bases not matched to a gene. This CDR3 has 18 residues. Germline-derived CDR1 and CDR2 are GEAIGNYY and EKD. Here the CDR3 DNA reads TGTGCCTGTGACTCCTTACTGGGGGGAAATAAGTACATCGATAAACTCATCTTT. It specifies CACDSLLGGNKYIDKLIF.

By sample fraction, this clone is medium-sized (0.01 to 0.1%). The chain has TRDV2 and TRDJ1; TRDD3 aligns across 8 bases. This CDR3 has 17 amino acids. Unmatched junction bases numbered 11, after V lost 3 bases and J lost 0 bases. The germline CDR1 and CDR2 sequences are GEAIGNYY and EKD. The CDR3 region is CACDPVLGVPYTDKLIF. DNA for the CDR3: TGTGCCTGTGACCCCGTACTGGGGGTCCCGTACACCGATAAACTCATCTTT.

Note on this clone: TCRdb's listed protein matches a much larger clone and diverges from this DNA's translation at residue 3, likely through a read error; the protein shown comes from the DNA. The J gene is TRDJ1, the V gene TRDV2, with TRDD3 matching 8 bases. CDR1 and CDR2 from the germline V gene are GEAIGNYY and EKD. This CDR3 has 18 amino acids. The CDR3 is CARDPTGGPPVRTDKLIF. The CDR3 nucleotides read TGTGCCCGTGACCCAACTGGGGGTCCACCCGTACGCACCGATAAACTCATCTTT.

Concerning this clone itself: A far more abundant clone sits one base away, making this likely a read error. The chain combines TRDV2 with TRDJ3; D gene unclear. Trimming took off 1 base at V and 0 bases at J, with 12 bases between the two ends. The CDR3 runs 18 residues. The germline CDR1 and CDR2 sequences are GEAIGNYY and EKD. The DNA of the CDR3 is TGTGCCTGTGACACGGCGGTGGGCGGCTCCTGGGACACCCGACAGATGTTTTTC. This encodes CACDTAVGGSWDTRQMFF.

This clone was observed a handful of times. TCRdb has a much larger clone's protein, which differs at residue 11 from the translation of this DNA, likely because of a read error; what is shown is the protein translated from the DNA. V and J are TRDV2 and TRDJ1; D could derive from TRDD2 or TRDD3 (6 bases each). From germline, CDR1 is GEAIGNYY and CDR2 EKD. The CDR3 contains 18 residues. Deletions cut 0 bases from V and 0 bases from J, with 19 bases between. CDR3 DNA: TGTGCCTGTGACACCGTGGGGGGACCTTCCGGGTACACCGATAAACTCATCTTT. It is translated as CACDTVGGPSGYTDKLIF.

As to this clone: This likely reflects a read error, since a far larger clone is one base away. The chain joins TRDV2 to TRDJ3, with D maybe TRDD3 (5 bases). The CDR3 is 19 residues long. V shed 2 bases and J shed 0 bases, with 16 bases lying between them. The V gene's germline CDR1 is GEAIGNYY and CDR2 EKD. CDR3 loop: CACDILLEDLSWDTRQMFF. CDR3 DNA sequence: TGTGCCTGTGACATCTTACTGGAGGACCTCTCCTGGGACACCCGACAGATGTTTTTC.

As to this clone: This clone may be a read error of a much larger clone one base away. The chain is built from TRDV2 and TRDJ1; 12 bases fit TRDD3. The V gene end was trimmed by 1 base and the J gene end by 0 bases; junction bases not matched to a gene: 17. The CDR3 spans 21 residues. Germline V CDR1 and CDR2: GEAIGNYY, EKD. The CDR3 bases are TGTGCCTGTGACACAAGTACAATACTGGGGGATACTGCCCCGTACACCGATAAACTCATCTTT. Translation: CACDTSTILGDTAPYTDKLIF.

This clone was seen more than once but under ten times. The protein given by TCRdb reflects a much larger clone and differs at residue 4 from this DNA's translation, likely from a read error; the protein shown is the DNA's translation. V gene TRDV2 combines with J gene TRDJ1; D possibly corresponds to TRDD3 (6 bases). This CDR3 region has 18 residues. Per the germline V gene, CDR1 is GEAIGNYY and CDR2 is EKD. The CDR3 DNA reads TGTGCCTGTAACACCCTTCGCGGGGAGGGGATTAACACCGATAAACTCATCTTT. Its translation: CACNTLRGEGINTDKLIF.

This clone counts as medium-sized. The V call is TRDV2, the J call TRDJ1, with no clear D. This CDR3 has 15 amino acids. The germline gives CDR1 GEAIGNYY, CDR2 EKD. V was trimmed by 0 bases and J by 1 base, leaving 11 bases between them. In DNA form, the CDR3 reads TGTGCCTGTGACACCTTGAAGGGACCCACCGATAAACTCATCTTT. This sequence encodes CACDTLKGPTDKLIF.